A single sample gave rise to the 29 T cell receptor beta chains below, sequenced in a study of T cell repertoires in aging, cancer and after chemotherapy. The template was genomic DNA from peripheral blood, not RNA. Multiplex touch-down PCR with TRB-A/B primers amplified rearranged V-D-J TRB sequences. TCRdb fed the multiplex PCR reads into MiXCR, producing one record per CDR3 protein. The sample contains 15,000 to 20,000 distinct CDR3 sequences, roughly 35% of which appear only once. The material sequenced was blood. These receptors all come from a human donor with a solid tumor.

The chain employs TRBV27 and TRBJ1-2; tentative D call: TRBD1 (6 bases). The germline CDR1 and CDR2 sequences are MNHEY and SMNVEV (reference sequence). The CDR3 has 14 residues. The V and J ends lost 6 bases and 5 bases respectively, with 16 bases between them. CDR3 protein: CASRRGGAGYGYTF. CDR3 nucleotides: TGTGCCAGCAGGAGGGGGGGGGCAGGATATGGCTACACCTTC.

The chain is built from TRBV10-3 and TRBJ2-2; 7 bases match TRBD2. The ends lost 8 bases at V and 1 base at J; junction bases unmatched: 4. This CDR3 spans 14 amino acids. The V gene's germline CDR1 is ENHRY and CDR2 SYGVKD. CDR3 loop: CAIWLAVNTGELFF. The CDR3 nucleotides read TGTGCCATCTGGCTAGCGGTGAACACCGGGGAGCTGTTTTTT.

The chain employs TRBV5-6 and TRBJ1-3; D ambiguous. Germline-derived CDR1 and CDR2 are SGHDT and YYEEEE. This CDR3 spans 15 amino acids. The V gene lost 2 bases and the J gene lost 0 bases, with 9 bases spanning the gap. CDR3 sequence reads: CASSFKPISGNTIYF. CDR3 DNA sequence: TGTGCCAGCAGCTTTAAACCCATCTCTGGAAACACCATATATTTT.

The chain couples TRBV7-9 to TRBJ2-3; weak D call: TRBD1 (5 bases). The ends were cut back, 4 bases at V and 0 bases at J, with 8 bases in the middle. Germline assignment: CDR1 SEHNR and CDR2 FQNEAQ (reference sequence). This CDR3 contains 14 residues. The CDR3 nucleotides are TGTGCCAGCAGCTCAGGGTATAGCACAGATACGCAGTATTTT. Residues: CASSSGYSTDTQYF.

The chain couples TRBV27 to TRBJ2-1, with 10 bases lining up with TRBD2. CDR1 is MNHEY, CDR2 SMNVEV, per germline (reference sequence). CDR3 length: 17 amino acids. V was clipped by 8 bases and J by 1 base; unmatched bases: 11. CDR3 amino acids: CASGVSSGSWSYNEQFF. The CDR3 region has the DNA TGTGCCAGCGGCGTGTCTAGCGGGAGTTGGTCCTACAATGAGCAGTTCTTC.

The rearrangement uses TRBV30 and TRBJ2-3; unclear D gene. This CDR3 is built from 14 residues. Germline-derived CDR1 and CDR2 are GTSNPN and SVGIG (reference sequence). V lost 4 bases and J lost 4, with 15 bases in between. The DNA of the CDR3 is TGTGCCTGGATTCAGATGGCCACCCCAGATACGCAGTATTTT. Its translation: CAWIQMATPDTQYF.

In this sample, this clonotype turned up a few times. The chain carries TRBV4-2 and TRBJ2-1; no definite D call. V was pared by 4 bases and J by 2 bases, with 15 bases between. The CDR3 has 16 amino acids. CDR1 and CDR2 from the germline V gene are LGHNA and YNFKEQ. For the CDR3, the DNA is TGTGCCAGCAGCCCCCTCGGGTCCTCGACCTACAATGAGCAGTTCTTC. Translated: CASSPLGSSTYNEQFF.

This clonotype was picked up a small number of times. This rearrangement joins TRBV12-3 or TRBV12-4 to TRBJ1-1, with no clear D. The CDR3 sequence is 12 residues long. V lost 6 bases, J lost 8 bases, and 13 bases lay in between. For the CDR3, the DNA is TGTGCCAGCAGACAGCTTGGTCTAGAAGCTTTCTTT. Its protein is CASRQLGLEAFF.

The chain links TRBV18 to TRBJ1-1, with 8 bases that match TRBD1. The V gene end was trimmed by 5 bases and the J gene end by 0 bases; junction bases not matched to a gene: 5. Germline V CDR1 and CDR2: KGHSH, LQKENI. The CDR3 runs 15 residues. The CDR3 sequence is CASSATGDLNTEAFF. The CDR3 DNA reads TGTGCCAGCTCAGCGACAGGGGACTTGAACACTGAAGCTTTCTTT.

By share, this clonotype counts as medium-sized. The chain recombines TRBV29-1 with TRBJ2-1; 10 bases agree with TRBD2. Germline loops: CDR1 SQVTM, CDR2 ANQGSEA. Trimming cost V 5 bases and J 3 bases; bases outside gene matches: 4. This CDR3 has 14 amino acids. The CDR3 sequence: CSVRAGGVYNEQFF. Here the CDR3 DNA reads TGCAGCGTTCGAGCGGGAGGGGTCTACAATGAGCAGTTCTTC.

This clonotype was observed a few times. This chain joins TRBV6-5 and TRBJ1-5; D remains ambiguous. The V gene's germline CDR1 is MNHEY and CDR2 SVGAGI. This CDR3 comprises 14 residues. V shed 0 bases and J shed 4 bases, with 7 bases lying between them. In DNA, the CDR3 is TGTGCCAGCAGTTACTCGTCCAGAAATCAGCCCCAGCATTTT. Its translation is CASSYSSRNQPQHF.

The chain uses TRBV6-2 or TRBV6-3 and TRBJ1-2; D possibly corresponds to TRBD1 (5 bases). This CDR3 contains 17 residues. The V and J ends lost 0 bases and 7 bases respectively, with 21 bases between them. Germline CDR1 MNHEY, CDR2 SVGEGT. The CDR3 bases are TGTGCCAGCAGTTACTCCGACGTCGGGGCCGGTGTTAGTGGCTACACCTTC. Its translation: CASSYSDVGAGVSGYTF.

The chain links TRBV12-3 or TRBV12-4 to TRBJ1-6; 8 bases line up with TRBD1. This CDR3 is 14 amino acids long. V lost 6 bases, J lost 9 bases, and 7 bases stayed unmatched. The CDR3 region is CASSLTGAGSPLHF. The CDR3 DNA reads TGTGCCAGCAGCCTGACAGGGGCGGGTTCACCCCTCCACTTT.

This clonotype was found once. V is TRBV5-6 and J is TRBJ1-1; 7 bases are shared with TRBD1. Germline V CDR1 and CDR2: SGHDT, YYEEEE. J lost 3 bases, V lost 4 bases, and 9 bases had no gene match. CDR3 length equals 15 residues. The CDR3 DNA sequence: TGTGCCAGCAGCGAGGACAGGCCGTTGGACACTGAAGCTTTCTTT. It translates to CASSEDRPLDTEAFF.

The chain carries TRBV21-1 and TRBJ1-2; TRBD1 is the table's D call and was not checked against the DNA. TRBV21-1 has pseudogene status. The CDR3 contains 15 residues. The CDR3 DNA reads as TGTGCCAGCAGCAAAGATCAGACACGGGGGTATGGCTACACCTTC. Translation: CASSKDQTRGYGYTF.

The V and J genes are TRBV6-5 and TRBJ2-7, with 8 bases fitting TRBD1. The germline gives CDR1 MNHEY, CDR2 SVGAGI. Trimming took 6 bases from V and 2 from J; bases not matched to a gene: 3. This CDR3 comprises 13 residues. The CDR3 reads CASRPTGAYEQYF. The CDR3 coding sequence is TGTGCCAGCAGACCGACAGGGGCCTACGAGCAGTACTTC.

The rearrangement links TRBV24-1 to TRBJ1-5; 8 nucleotides match TRBD1. The V gene end was trimmed by 3 bases and the J gene end by 0 bases; junction bases not matched to a gene: 3. The CDR3 extends over 16 amino acids. From germline, CDR1 is KGHDR and CDR2 SFDVKD. The CDR3: CATSDGQGYSNQPQHF. The CDR3 DNA reads as TGTGCCACCAGTGATGGACAGGGATATAGCAATCAGCCCCAGCATTTT.

The chain uses TRBV6-1 and TRBJ1-2; D unresolved. Trimming shortened V by 2 bases and J by 2 bases, and 9 bases separated the two germline ends. The CDR3 has 14 amino acids. Per germline, CDR1 MNHNS and CDR2 SASEGT. Written as DNA, the CDR3 is TGTGCCAGCAGTGAATGGGGTTCCAACTATGGCTACACCTTC. The encoded protein is CASSEWGSNYGYTF.

The chain couples TRBV6-1 to TRBJ2-2, with 10 bases aligning to TRBD1. The trim removed 4 bases at V and 7 bases at J, leaving 6 bases unmatched. The germline V gene has CDR1 MNHNS and CDR2 SASEGT. This CDR3 comprises 15 residues. The CDR3 sequence is CASSGGTGEIGELFF. CDR3 bases: TGTGCCAGCAGTGGCGGGACAGGGGAAATCGGGGAGCTGTTTTTT.

CDR3 bases: TGTGCCAGTAGTACCTCCGGGATGTCCTACGAGCAGTACTTC. Translated, it gives CASSTSGMSYEQYF. The rearrangement links TRBV19 to TRBJ2-7; TRBD2 is a possible D gene (5 bases). V was shortened by 4 bases and J by 1 base, with 11 bases between the two germline ends. The CDR3 runs to 14 residues. Germline V gene lookup returns CDR1 LNHDA and CDR2 SQIVND (reference sequence).

This clonotype appeared a single time. The chain couples TRBV24-1 to TRBJ2-6; perhaps TRBD1 as D (5 bases). This CDR3 comprises 16 residues. V was clipped by 3 bases and J by 0 bases, with 8 bases between them. Germline loops: CDR1 KGHDR, CDR2 SFDVKD. As DNA, the CDR3 is TGTGCCACCAGTGATCCAGGGCTCTCTGGGGCCAACGTCCTGACTTTC. It is translated as CATSDPGLSGANVLTF.

Regarding this clonotype: A junction boundary mismatches the germline segment, possibly from a read error. The chain employs TRBV5-6 and TRBJ1-2; the match to TRBD1 covers 8 bases. This CDR3 is 13 amino acids long. The V gene's germline CDR1 is SGHDT and CDR2 YYEEEE. CDR3 residues: CATGAGGSDGYTF. The CDR3, as DNA: TGCGCCACCGGGGCAGGGGGCTCGGATGGCTACACCTTC.

This clonotype showed up just a few times. The CDR3 is CASSSPEMSSYNEQFF. The CDR3 nucleotides are TGTGCCAGCAGCTCCCCGGAGATGAGCTCCTACAATGAGCAGTTCTTC. The chain employs TRBV7-9 and TRBJ2-1; D gene ambiguous. This CDR3 comprises 16 residues. Looked up from germline, CDR1 is SEHNR and CDR2 is FQNEAQ (reference sequence). Deletions cut 4 bases from V and 0 bases from J, with 13 bases between.

This clonotype showed up just a few times. V and J are TRBV29-1 and TRBJ2-1, with TRBD2 matching 9 bases. The trim removed 3 bases at V and 4 bases at J, leaving 13 bases unmatched. The germline V gene encodes CDR1 SQVTM and CDR2 ANQGSEA. This CDR3 has 17 amino acids. The CDR3 here is CSVDQRVASGVYNEQFF. The DNA for the CDR3 is TGCAGCGTTGATCAACGGGTTGCTAGCGGGGTTTACAATGAGCAGTTCTTC.

In this sample, this clonotype turned up once. The chain has TRBV27 and TRBJ2-7, with 12 bases identical to TRBD2. With 0 bases clipped from V and 4 bases from J, the junction kept 7 bases outside the gene matches. This CDR3 is 17 amino acids long. Germline CDR1 reads MNHEY; CDR2 reads SMNVEV (reference sequence). CDR3 coding DNA: TGTGCCAGCAGTTTATCGCTAGCGGGAGGGCCTAGGTACGAGCAGTACTTC. It is translated as CASSLSLAGGPRYEQYF.

The chain couples TRBV7-2 to TRBJ2-3, with D hard to call. The length of the CDR3 is 16 residues. The V gene lost 0 bases and the J gene lost 5 bases, with 15 bases spanning the gap. The V gene's germline CDR1 is SGHTA and CDR2 FQGNSA. The DNA for the CDR3 is TGTGCCAGCAGCTTAGCGGACCCTAACATCGTAGATACGCAGTATTTT. This encodes CASSLADPNIVDTQYF.

V is TRBV7-6 and J is TRBJ1-2, with D perhaps TRBD1 (5 bases). The CDR3 covers 12 residues. With 6 bases removed from V and 5 bases from J, the gap between germline ends came to 10 bases. Per germline, CDR1 SGHVS and CDR2 FNYEAQ. The CDR3 sequence: CASSPGLYGYTF. In DNA, the CDR3 is TGTGCCAGCAGTCCAGGGCTATATGGCTACACCTTC.

By its share, this clonotype is medium-sized. This rearrangement joins TRBV29-1 to TRBJ2-1; D is perhaps TRBD2 (6 bases). The V end lost 0 bases, the J end lost 4 bases, and 22 bases lay between the germline ends. Germline CDR1 is SQVTM and CDR2 is ANQGSEA. This CDR3 has 18 residues. The CDR3 spells CSVEDGRYGRGPYNEQFF. DNA for the CDR3: TGCAGCGTTGAAGATGGTCGCTACGGGCGGGGACCTTACAATGAGCAGTTCTTC.

By its share, this clonotype is medium-sized. The rearrangement links TRBV29-1 to TRBJ2-5; D call uncertain. Germline V gives CDR1 SQVTM, CDR2 ANQGSEA. Trimming shortened V by 1 base and J by 2 bases, and 11 bases separated the two germline ends. The CDR3 runs 14 residues. The CDR3 DNA is TGCAGCGTTGAAGGGCGGTCAGGTCAAGAGACCCAGTACTTC. Translating gives CSVEGRSGQETQYF.